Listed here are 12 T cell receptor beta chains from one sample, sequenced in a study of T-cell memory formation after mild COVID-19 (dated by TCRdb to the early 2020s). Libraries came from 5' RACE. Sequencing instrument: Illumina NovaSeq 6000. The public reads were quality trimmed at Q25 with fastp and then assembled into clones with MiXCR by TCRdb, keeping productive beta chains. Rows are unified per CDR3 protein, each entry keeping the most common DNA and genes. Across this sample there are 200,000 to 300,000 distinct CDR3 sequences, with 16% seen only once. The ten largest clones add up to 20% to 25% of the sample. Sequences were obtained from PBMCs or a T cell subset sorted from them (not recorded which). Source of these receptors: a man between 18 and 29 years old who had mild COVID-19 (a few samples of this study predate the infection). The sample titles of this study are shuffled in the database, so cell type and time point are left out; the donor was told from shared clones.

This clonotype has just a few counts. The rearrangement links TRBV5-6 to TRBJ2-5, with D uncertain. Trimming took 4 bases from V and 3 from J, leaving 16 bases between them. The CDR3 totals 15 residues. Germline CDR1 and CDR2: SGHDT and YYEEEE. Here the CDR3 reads CASSRFPRPEETQYF. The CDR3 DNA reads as TGTGCCAGCAGCCGCTTTCCCAGGCCTGAAGAGACCCAGTACTTC.

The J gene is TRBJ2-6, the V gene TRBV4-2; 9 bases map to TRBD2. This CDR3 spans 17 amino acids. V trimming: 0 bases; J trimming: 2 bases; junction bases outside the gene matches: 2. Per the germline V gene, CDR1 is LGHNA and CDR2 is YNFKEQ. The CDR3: CASSQEASGTGANVLTF. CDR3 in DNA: TGTGCCAGCAGCCAAGAGGCTAGCGGGACTGGGGCCAACGTCCTGACTTTC.

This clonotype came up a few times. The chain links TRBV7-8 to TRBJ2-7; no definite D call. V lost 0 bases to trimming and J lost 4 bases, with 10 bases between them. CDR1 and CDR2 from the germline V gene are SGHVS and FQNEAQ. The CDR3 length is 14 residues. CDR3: CASSLALAIYEQYF. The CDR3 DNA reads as TGTGCCAGCAGCTTAGCGCTCGCCATATACGAGCAGTACTTC.

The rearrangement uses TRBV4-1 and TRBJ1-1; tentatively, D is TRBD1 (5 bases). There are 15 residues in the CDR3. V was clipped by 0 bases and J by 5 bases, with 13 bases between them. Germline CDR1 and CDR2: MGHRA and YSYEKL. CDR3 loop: CASSQEWSGTTEAFF. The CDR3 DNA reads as TGCGCCAGCAGCCAAGAGTGGTCAGGGACTACTGAAGCTTTCTTT.

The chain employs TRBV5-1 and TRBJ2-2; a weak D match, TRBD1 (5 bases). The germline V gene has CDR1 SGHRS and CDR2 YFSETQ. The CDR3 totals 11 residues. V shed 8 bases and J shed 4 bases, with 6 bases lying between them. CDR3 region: CASQGTGELFF. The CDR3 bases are TGCGCCAGTCAGGGCACCGGGGAGCTGTTTTTT.

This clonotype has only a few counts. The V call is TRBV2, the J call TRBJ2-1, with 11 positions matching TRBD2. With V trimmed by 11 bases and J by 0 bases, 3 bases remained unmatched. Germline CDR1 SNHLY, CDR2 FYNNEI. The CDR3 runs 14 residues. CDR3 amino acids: CAATSGDSYNEQFF. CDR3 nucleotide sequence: TGTGCCGCGACTAGCGGGGACTCCTACAATGAGCAGTTCTTC.

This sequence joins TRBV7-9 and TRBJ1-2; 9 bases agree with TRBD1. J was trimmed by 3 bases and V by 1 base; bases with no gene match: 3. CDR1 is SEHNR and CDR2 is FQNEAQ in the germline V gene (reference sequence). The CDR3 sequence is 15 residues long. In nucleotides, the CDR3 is TGTGCCAGCAGCTTAGAAGGGACAGGGTACTATGGCTACACCTTC. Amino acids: CASSLEGTGYYGYTF.

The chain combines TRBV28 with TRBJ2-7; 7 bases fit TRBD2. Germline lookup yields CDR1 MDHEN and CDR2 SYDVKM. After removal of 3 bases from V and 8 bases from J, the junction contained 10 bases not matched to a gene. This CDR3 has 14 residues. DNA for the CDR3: TGTGCCAGCAGTTTTTATTTCAGCGGGGCTCAGCAGTACGTC. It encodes CASSFYFSGAQQYV.

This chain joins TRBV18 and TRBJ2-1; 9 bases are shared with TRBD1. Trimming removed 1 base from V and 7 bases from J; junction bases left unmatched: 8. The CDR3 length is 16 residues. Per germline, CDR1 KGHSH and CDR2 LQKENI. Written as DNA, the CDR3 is TGTGCCAGCTCACCACAGGGACAGGGTGGAGTTAATGAGCAGTTCTTC. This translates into CASSPQGQGGVNEQFF.

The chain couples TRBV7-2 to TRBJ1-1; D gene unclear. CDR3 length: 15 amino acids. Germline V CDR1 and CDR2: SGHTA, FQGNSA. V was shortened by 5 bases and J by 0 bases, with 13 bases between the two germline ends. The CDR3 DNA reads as TGTGCCAGCAGCGGCAGGTTTGGCATGAACACTGAAGCTTTCTTT. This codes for CASSGRFGMNTEAFF.

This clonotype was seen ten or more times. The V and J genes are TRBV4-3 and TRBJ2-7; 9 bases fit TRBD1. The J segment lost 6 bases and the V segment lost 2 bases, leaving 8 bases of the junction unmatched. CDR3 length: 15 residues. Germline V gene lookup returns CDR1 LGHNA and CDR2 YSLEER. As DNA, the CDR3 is TGCGCCAGCAGCCAAAGTCCGGGACAGGGAAGCGAGCAGTACTTC. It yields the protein CASSQSPGQGSEQYF.

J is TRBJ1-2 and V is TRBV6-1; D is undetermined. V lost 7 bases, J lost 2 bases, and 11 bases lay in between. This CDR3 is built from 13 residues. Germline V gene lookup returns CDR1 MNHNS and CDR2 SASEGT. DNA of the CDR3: TGTGCCAGCATGAGGCTGGGAAACTATGGCTACACCTTC. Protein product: CASMRLGNYGYTF.